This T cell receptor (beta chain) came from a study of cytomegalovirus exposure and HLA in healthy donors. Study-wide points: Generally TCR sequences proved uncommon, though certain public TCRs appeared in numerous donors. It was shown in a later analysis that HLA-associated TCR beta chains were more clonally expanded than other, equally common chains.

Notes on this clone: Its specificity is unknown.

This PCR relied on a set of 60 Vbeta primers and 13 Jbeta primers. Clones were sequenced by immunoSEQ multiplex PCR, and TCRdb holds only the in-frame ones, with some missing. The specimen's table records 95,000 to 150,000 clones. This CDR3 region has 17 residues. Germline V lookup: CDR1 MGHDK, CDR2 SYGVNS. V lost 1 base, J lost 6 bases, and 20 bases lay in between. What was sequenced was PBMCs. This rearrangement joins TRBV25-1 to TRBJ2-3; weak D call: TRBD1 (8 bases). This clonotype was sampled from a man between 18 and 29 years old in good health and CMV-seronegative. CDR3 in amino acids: CASSEWGGTGPTDTQYF. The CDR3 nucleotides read TGTGCCAGCAGTGAATGGGGGGGGACAGGCCCGACGGATACGCAGTATTTT.